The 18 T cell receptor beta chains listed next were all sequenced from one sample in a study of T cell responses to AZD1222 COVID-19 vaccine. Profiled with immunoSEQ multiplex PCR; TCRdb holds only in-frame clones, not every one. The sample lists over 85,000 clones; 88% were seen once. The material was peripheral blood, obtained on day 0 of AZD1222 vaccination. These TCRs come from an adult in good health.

The CDR3, as DNA: TGTGCCAGCAGTGCCCAAAACAGGCCGTCTTTCTTT. Translation gives CASSAQNRPSFF. The chain is built from TRBV27 and TRBJ1-1, with D perhaps matching TRBD1 (5 bases). The CDR3 consists of 12 residues. Between the trimmed V and J ends, which lost 5 bases and 12 bases, there was a span of 16 bases. The germline V gene has CDR1 MNHEY and CDR2 SMNVEV (reference sequence).

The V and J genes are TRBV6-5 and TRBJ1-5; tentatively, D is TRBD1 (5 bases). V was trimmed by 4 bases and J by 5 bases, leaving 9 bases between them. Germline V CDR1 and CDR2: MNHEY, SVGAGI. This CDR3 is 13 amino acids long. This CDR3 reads CASSSGYDQPQHF. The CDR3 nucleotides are TGTGCCAGCAGTTCAGGGTACGATCAGCCCCAGCATTTT.

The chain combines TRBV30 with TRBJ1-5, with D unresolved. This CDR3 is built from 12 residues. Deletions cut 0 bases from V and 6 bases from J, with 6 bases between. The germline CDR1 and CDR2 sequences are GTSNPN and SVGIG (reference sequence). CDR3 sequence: CAWSVVSQPQHF. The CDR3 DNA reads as TGTGCCTGGAGTGTTGTTAGTCAGCCCCAGCATTTT.

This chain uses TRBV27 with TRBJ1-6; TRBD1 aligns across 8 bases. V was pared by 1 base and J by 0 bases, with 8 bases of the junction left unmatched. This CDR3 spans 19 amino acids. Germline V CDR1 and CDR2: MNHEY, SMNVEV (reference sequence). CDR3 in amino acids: CASSLFGDRSSSYNSPLHF. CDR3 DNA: TGTGCCAGCAGTTTATTTGGGGACAGGTCGAGCTCCTATAATTCACCCCTCCACTTT.

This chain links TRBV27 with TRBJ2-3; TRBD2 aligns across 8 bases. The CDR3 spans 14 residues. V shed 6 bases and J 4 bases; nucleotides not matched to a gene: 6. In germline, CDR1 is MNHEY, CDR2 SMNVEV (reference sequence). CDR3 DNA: TGTGCCAGCAGGAGGCGGGGGGACGCAGATACGCAGTATTTT. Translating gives CASRRRGDADTQYF.

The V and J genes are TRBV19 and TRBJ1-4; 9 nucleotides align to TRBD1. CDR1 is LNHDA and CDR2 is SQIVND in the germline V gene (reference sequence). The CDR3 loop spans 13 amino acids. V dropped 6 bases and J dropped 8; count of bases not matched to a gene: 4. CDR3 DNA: TGTGCCAGTAGACCCGACAGGGGGGAAAAACTGTTTTTT. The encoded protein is CASRPDRGEKLFF.

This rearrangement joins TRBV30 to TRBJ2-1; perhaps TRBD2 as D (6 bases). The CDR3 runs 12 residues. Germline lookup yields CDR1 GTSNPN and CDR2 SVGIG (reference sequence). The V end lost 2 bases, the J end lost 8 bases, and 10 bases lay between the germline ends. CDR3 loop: CAWSSSAYEQFF. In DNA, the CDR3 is TGTGCCTGGAGTTCTAGCGCTTATGAGCAGTTCTTC.

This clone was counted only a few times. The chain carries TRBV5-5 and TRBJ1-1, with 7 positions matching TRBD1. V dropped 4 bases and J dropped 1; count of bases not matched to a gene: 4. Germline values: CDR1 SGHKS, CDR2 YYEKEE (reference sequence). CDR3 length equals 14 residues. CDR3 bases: TGTGCCAGCAGCGTCTCAGGGGGGAACACTGAAGCTTTCTTT. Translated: CASSVSGGNTEAFF.

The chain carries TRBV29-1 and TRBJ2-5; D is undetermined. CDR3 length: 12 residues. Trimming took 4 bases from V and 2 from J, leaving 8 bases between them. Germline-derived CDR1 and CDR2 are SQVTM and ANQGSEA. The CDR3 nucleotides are TGCAGCGTTGTTACGGCTCAAGAGACCCAGTACTTC. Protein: CSVVTAQETQYF. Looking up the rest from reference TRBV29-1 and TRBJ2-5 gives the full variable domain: SAVISQKPSRDICQRGTSLTIQCQVDSQVTMMFWYRQQPGQSLTLIATANQGSEATYESGFVIDKFPISRPNLTFSTLTVSNMSPEDSSIYLCSVVTAQETQYFGPGTRLLVL.

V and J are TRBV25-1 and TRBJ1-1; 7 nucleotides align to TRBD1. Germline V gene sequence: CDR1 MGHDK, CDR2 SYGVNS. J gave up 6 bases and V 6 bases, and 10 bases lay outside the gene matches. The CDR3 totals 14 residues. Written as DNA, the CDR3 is TGTGCCAGCAGAGAAACAGGGGAACGCGCTGAAGCTTTCTTT. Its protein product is CASRETGERAEAFF.

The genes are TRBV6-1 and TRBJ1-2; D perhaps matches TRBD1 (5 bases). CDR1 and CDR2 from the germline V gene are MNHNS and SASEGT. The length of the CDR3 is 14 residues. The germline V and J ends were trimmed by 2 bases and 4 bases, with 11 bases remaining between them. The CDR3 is CASSERGFSYGYTF. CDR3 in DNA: TGTGCCAGCAGTGAAAGGGGTTTTTCCTATGGCTACACCTTC.

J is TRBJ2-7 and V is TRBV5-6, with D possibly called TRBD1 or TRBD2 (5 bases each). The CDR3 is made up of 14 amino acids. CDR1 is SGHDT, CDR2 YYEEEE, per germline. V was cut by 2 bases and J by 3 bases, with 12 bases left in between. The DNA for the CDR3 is TGTGCCAGCAGCTTAGTGGGGGTAGGCTACGAGCAGTACTTC. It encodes CASSLVGVGYEQYF. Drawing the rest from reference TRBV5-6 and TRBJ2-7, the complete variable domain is DAGVTQSPTHLIKTRGQQVTLRCSPKSGHDTVSWYQQALGQGPQFIFQYYEEEERQRGNFPDRFSGHQFPNYSSELNVNALLLGDSALYLCASSLVGVGYEQYFGPGTRLTVT.

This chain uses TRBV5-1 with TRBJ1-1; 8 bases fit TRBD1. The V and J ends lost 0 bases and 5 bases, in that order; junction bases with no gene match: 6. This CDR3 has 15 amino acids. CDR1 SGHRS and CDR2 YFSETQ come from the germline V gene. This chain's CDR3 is CASSLGGTGGTEAFF. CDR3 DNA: TGCGCCAGCAGCTTGGGCGGGACAGGAGGGACTGAAGCTTTCTTT.

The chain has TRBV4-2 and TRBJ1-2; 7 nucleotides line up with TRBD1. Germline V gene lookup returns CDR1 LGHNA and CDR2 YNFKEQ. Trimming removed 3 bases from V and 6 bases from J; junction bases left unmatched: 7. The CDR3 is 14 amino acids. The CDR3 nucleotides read TGTGCCAGCAGCCATCCAAGGGACAGTAATGGCTACACCTTC. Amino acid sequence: CASSHPRDSNGYTF.

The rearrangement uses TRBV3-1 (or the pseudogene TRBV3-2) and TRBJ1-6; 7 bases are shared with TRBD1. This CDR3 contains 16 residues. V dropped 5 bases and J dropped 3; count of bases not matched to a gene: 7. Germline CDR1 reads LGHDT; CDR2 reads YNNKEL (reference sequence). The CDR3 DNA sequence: TGTGCCAGCAGCTCCCGGACAGGCTACTATAATTCACCCCTCCACTTT. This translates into CASSSRTGYYNSPLHF.

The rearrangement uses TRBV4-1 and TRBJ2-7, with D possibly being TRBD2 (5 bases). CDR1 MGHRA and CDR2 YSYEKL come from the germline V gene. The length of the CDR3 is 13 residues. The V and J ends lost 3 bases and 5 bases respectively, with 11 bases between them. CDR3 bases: TGCGCCAGCAGCCACGAGGGTTACAACGAGCAGTACTTC. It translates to CASSHEGYNEQYF.

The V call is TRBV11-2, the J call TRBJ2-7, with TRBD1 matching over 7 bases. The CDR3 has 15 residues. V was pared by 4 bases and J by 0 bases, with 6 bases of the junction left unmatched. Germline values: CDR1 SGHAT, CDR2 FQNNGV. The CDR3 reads CASSSNRDSSYEQYF. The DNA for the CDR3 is TGTGCCAGCAGCTCGAACCGGGACAGCTCCTACGAGCAGTACTTC.

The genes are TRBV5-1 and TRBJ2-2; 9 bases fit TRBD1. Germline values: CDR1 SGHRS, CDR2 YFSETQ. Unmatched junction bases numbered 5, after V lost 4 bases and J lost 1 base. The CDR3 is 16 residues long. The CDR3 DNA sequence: TGCGCCAGCAGCAAAAGGACAGGGGTGAACACCGGGGAGCTGTTTTTT. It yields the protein CASSKRTGVNTGELFF.